This TCR beta chain was recorded in a study of control samples from healthy donors and cancer patients (dated by TCRdb to 2020 to 2021). The germline V gene sets CDR1 to SGHAT and CDR2 to FQNNGV. V and J lose 1 base and 0 bases, and a span of 18 bases separates them. The CDR3 covers 18 residues, taking in both the cysteine and the phenylalanine. Only the CDR3 DNA is retained, 54 bases long and in frame from the first base. This clone is a singleton in its sample. Its antigen target is currently unknown. No base quality values were provided; no much bigger clone lies one nucleotide off. Library preparation used the immunoSEQ multiplex PCR assay. This immuneACCESS table, as held by TCRdb, lists in-frame sequences with V and J called but not all clones. Of the missing ones, under half trace to an unresolved V gene in checked studies; the others have no known cause. The sample table lists around 150,000 clones, roughly 90% of them with a count of one. The top ten clones comprise more than 10% of the sample.

The sample was blood. The TCR originated in a man aged 25-40 years in good health. Recombination connected TRBV11-2 to TRBJ1-1, with the D gene not clear enough to name. Here the CDR3 is given as CASSLAYRAENMNTEAFF. The sequence in DNA is TGTGCCAGCAGCTTAGCGTACCGGGCCGAGAACATGAACACTGAAGCTTTCTTT.